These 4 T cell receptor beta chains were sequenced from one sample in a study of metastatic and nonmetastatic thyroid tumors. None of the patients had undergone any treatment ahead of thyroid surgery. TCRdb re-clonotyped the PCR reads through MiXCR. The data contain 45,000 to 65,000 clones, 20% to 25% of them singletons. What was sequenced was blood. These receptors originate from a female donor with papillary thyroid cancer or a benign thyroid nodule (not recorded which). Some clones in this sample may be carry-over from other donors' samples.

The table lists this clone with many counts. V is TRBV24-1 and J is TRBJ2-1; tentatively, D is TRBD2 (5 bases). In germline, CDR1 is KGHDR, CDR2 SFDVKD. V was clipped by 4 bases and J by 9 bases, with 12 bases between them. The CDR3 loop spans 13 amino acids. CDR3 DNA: TGTGCCACCAGTGAAAGGCAAAGCGGTGAGCAGTTCTTC. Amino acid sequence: CATSERQSGEQFF.

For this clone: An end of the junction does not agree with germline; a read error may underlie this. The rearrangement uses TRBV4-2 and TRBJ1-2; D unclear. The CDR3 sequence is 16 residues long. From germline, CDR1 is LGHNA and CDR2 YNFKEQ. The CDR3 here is CASSQDEVGRSYGYTF. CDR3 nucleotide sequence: TGTGCAAGCAGCCAAGATGAGGTAGGGCGCTCCTATGGCTACACCTTC.

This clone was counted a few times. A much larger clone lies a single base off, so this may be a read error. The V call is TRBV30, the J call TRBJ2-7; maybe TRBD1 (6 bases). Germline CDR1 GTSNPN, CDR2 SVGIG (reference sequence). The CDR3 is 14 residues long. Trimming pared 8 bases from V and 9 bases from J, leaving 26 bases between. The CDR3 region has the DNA TGTGCCCGGACCGGATGGGACATCCCCAACGGGCAGTACTTC. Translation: CARTGWDIPNGQYF.

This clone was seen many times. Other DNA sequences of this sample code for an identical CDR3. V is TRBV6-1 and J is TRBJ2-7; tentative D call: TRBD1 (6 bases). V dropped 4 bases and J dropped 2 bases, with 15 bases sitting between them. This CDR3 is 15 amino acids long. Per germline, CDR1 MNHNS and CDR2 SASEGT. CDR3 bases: TGTGCCAGCAGTGCCCCGGGACACAATCCCTACGAGCAGTACTTC. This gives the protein CASSAPGHNPYEQYF.